Below, 26 T cell receptor beta chains from the same sample are listed, as sequenced in a study of T cell changes during pregnancy in multiple sclerosis. The assay was immunoSEQ multiplex PCR, and TCRdb's table has in-frame clones only and misses some. This table holds around 50,000 clones, around 90% found once. Sequences were derived from CD4+ T cells from peripheral blood mononuclear cells, sampled in the third trimester of pregnancy. All receptors derive from a female donor with multiple sclerosis, enrolled in a pregnancy study.

The rearrangement joins TRBV10-3 to TRBJ1-5; D call uncertain. The germline V and J ends were trimmed by 3 bases and 2 bases, with 2 bases remaining between them. Per the germline V gene, CDR1 is ENHRY and CDR2 is SYGVKD. CDR3 length equals 12 residues. The CDR3 bases are TGTGCCATCAGTGACGGCAATCAGCCCCAGCATTTT. Its protein product is CAISDGNQPQHF.

The chain is built from TRBV6-6 and TRBJ2-1; weak D call: TRBD2 (5 bases). This CDR3 spans 16 amino acids. Per the germline V gene, CDR1 is MNHNY and CDR2 is SVGAGI (reference sequence). V dropped 7 bases and J dropped 2 bases, with 18 bases sitting between them. CDR3 nucleotide sequence: TGTGCCAGCATCCTCGGCGGGTCCCTCCCCTACAATGAGCAGTTCTTC. It specifies CASILGGSLPYNEQFF.

V and J are TRBV6-1 and TRBJ2-5, with D possibly being TRBD2 (7 bases). The V gene's germline CDR1 is MNHNS and CDR2 SASEGT. This CDR3 is built from 13 residues. Trimming took off 8 bases at V and 4 bases at J, with 14 bases between the two ends. CDR3 residues: CASVKRGGETQYF. Here the CDR3 DNA reads TGTGCCAGCGTGAAGAGGGGGGGAGAGACCCAGTACTTC.

The CDR3: CASSVEGGFLGNTIYF. Written as DNA, the CDR3 is TGTGCCAGCAGCGTAGAGGGGGGGTTTCTTGGAAACACCATATATTTT. The rearrangement links TRBV9 to TRBJ1-3; possibly TRBD1 for D (6 bases). The V end lost 0 bases, the J end lost 3 bases, and 13 bases lay between the germline ends. This CDR3 has 16 residues. From germline, CDR1 is SGDLS and CDR2 YYNGEE.

The chain couples TRBV6-1 to TRBJ1-2; 9 nucleotides agree with TRBD1. After removal of 7 bases from V and 2 bases from J, the junction contained 8 bases not matched to a gene. The CDR3 has 15 amino acids. Germline V gene sequence: CDR1 MNHNS, CDR2 SASEGT. The DNA for the CDR3 is TGTGCCAGCACCGGGACAGGGAGGCCAAACTATGGCTACACCTTC. It codes for CASTGTGRPNYGYTF.

The chain couples TRBV19 to TRBJ1-5; 7 bases are shared with TRBD1. This CDR3 has 14 residues. Germline assignment: CDR1 LNHDA and CDR2 SQIVND (reference sequence). V lost 4 bases to trimming and J lost 5 bases; unmatched junction nucleotides: 5. DNA for the CDR3: TGTGCCAGTAGTAAGAACAGGGGACATCAGCCCCAGCATTTT. Protein product: CASSKNRGHQPQHF.

V is TRBV4-1 and J is TRBJ1-1; D is possibly TRBD1 (6 bases). V shed 0 bases and J shed 1 base, with 15 bases lying between them. Germline values: CDR1 MGHRA, CDR2 YSYEKL. This CDR3 region has 17 residues. For the CDR3, the DNA is TGCGCCAGCAGCCAAGAGTGGGGGGGCAGGGGGAACACTGAAGCTTTCTTT. Translation: CASSQEWGGRGNTEAFF.

The chain links TRBV9 to TRBJ1-1; D is ambiguous. Trimming removed 3 bases at V and 0 bases at J, with 6 bases between. Germline loops: CDR1 SGDLS, CDR2 YYNGEE. This CDR3 is 13 amino acids long. CDR3 amino acids: CASSGSMNTEAFF. The CDR3 DNA reads TGTGCCAGCAGCGGCTCTATGAACACTGAAGCTTTCTTT.

This clone was detected once. The chain carries TRBV7-2 and TRBJ2-7; D remains unclear. The CDR3 totals 13 residues. The V end lost 5 bases, the J end lost 2 bases, and 10 bases lay between the germline ends. Germline CDR1 and CDR2: SGHTA and FQGNSA. CDR3 DNA sequence: TGTGCCAGCAGCGTTCAGGTTGCCTACGAGCAGTACTTC. Translating it yields CASSVQVAYEQYF.

This chain links TRBV6-6 with TRBJ1-1, with a tentative D call TRBD1 (6 bases). The germline CDR1 and CDR2 sequences are MNHNY and SVGAGI (reference sequence). The ends were cut back, 5 bases at V and 3 bases at J, with 16 bases in the middle. The CDR3 has 15 residues. The CDR3 sequence is CASSRGARLDTEAFF. CDR3 coding DNA: TGTGCCAGCAGTCGGGGGGCGAGGTTGGACACTGAAGCTTTCTTT.

The chain uses TRBV7-9 and TRBJ2-5; weak D call: TRBD2 (5 bases). The CDR3 contains 15 residues. CDR1 and CDR2 from the germline V gene are SEHNR and FQNEAQ (reference sequence). Deletions cut 0 bases from V and 1 base from J, with 9 bases between. DNA for the CDR3: TGTGCCAGCAGCTTAGCGACGGGGTTCCAAGAGACCCAGTACTTC. It translates to CASSLATGFQETQYF. Full variable domain (rest looked up from reference TRBV7-9 and TRBJ2-5): DTGVSQNPRHKITKRGQNVTFRCDPISEHNRLYWYRQTLGQGPEFLTYFQNEAQLEKSRLLSDRFSAERPKGSFSTLEIQRTEQGDSAMYLCASSLATGFQETQYFGPGTRLLVL.

This clone was seen just once. Here the CDR3 reads CASSYRGRGDTQYF. The CDR3 DNA reads as TGTGCCAGCAGCTACAGGGGGCGGGGAGATACGCAGTATTTT. The chain has TRBV11-3 and TRBJ2-3, with 9 bases fitting TRBD1. The V and J ends lost 4 bases and 5 bases, in that order; junction bases with no gene match: 4. The CDR3 totals 14 residues. Germline values: CDR1 SGHNT, CDR2 YENEEA.

The V gene is TRBV7-8, the J gene TRBJ2-7; tentative D call: TRBD1 (6 bases). V lost 1 base and J lost 2, with 12 bases in between. Germline lookup yields CDR1 SGHVS and CDR2 FQNEAQ. The CDR3 spans 15 residues. The CDR3 bases are TGTGCCAGCAGCTTAGTGAGGGACAAACCCTACGAGCAGTACTTC. Translating gives CASSLVRDKPYEQYF.

Of note for this clone: At the DNA level, this CDR3 is encoded by other sequences in the same sample as well. The V gene is TRBV9, the J gene TRBJ2-7, with 8 bases matching TRBD1. The V and J ends lost 0 bases and 3 bases, in that order; junction bases with no gene match: 2. The V gene's germline CDR1 is SGDLS and CDR2 YYNGEE. This CDR3 is built from 14 residues. The CDR3: CASSVGGQGYEQYF. The CDR3 DNA is TGTGCCAGCAGCGTAGGTGGACAGGGCTACGAGCAGTACTTC.

This clone appeared once. The chain has TRBV11-2 and TRBJ2-2; possibly TRBD1 for D (6 bases). Trimming took 2 bases from V and 5 from J, leaving 12 bases between them. This CDR3 spans 15 amino acids. Germline lookup yields CDR1 SGHAT and CDR2 FQNNGV. Here the CDR3 DNA reads TGTGCCAGCAGCTTAAACAGGGTGGGGACCGGGGAGCTGTTTTTT. Translating gives CASSLNRVGTGELFF. The variable domain in full, completed from reference TRBV11-2 and TRBJ2-2, reads EAGVAQSPRYKIIEKRQSVAFWCNPISGHATLYWYQQILGQGPKLLIQFQNNGVVDDSQLPKDRFSAERLKGVDSTLKIQPAKLEDSAVYLCASSLNRVGTGELFFGEGSRLTVL.

V gene TRBV4-1 combines with J gene TRBJ1-4, with D perhaps TRBD1 (6 bases). The CDR3 length is 14 residues. Per the germline V gene, CDR1 is MGHRA and CDR2 is YSYEKL. The ends were cut back, 5 bases at V and 8 bases at J, with 15 bases in the middle. CDR3: CASSGNRVAEKLFF. CDR3 nucleotides: TGCGCCAGCAGCGGGAACAGGGTAGCCGAAAAACTGTTTTTT.

This chain joins TRBV29-1 and TRBJ2-5; TRBD2 aligns across 11 bases. After removal of 2 bases from V and 7 bases from J, the junction contained 3 bases not matched to a gene. This CDR3 spans 13 amino acids. Germline V gives CDR1 SQVTM, CDR2 ANQGSEA. The CDR3 DNA sequence: TGCAGCGTTGAATGGCTAGCGGGAGGGACCCAGTACTTC. Translating gives CSVEWLAGGTQYF.

In its sample, this clone is medium-sized. The rearrangement uses TRBV2 and TRBJ1-5; D is undetermined. V was clipped by 7 bases and J by 4 bases, with 17 bases between them. CDR1 and CDR2 (germline): SNHLY, FYNNEI. This CDR3 comprises 15 residues. The CDR3 DNA follows: TGTGCCAGCATGAGGGCTCCCGATGGGAATCAGCCCCAGCATTTT. As protein: CASMRAPDGNQPQHF. Full variable domain (remainder filled in from reference TRBV2 and TRBJ1-5): EPEVTQTPSHQVTQMGQEVILRCVPISNHLYFYWYRQILGQKVEFLVSFYNNEISEKSEIFDDQFSVERPDGSNFTLKIRSTKLEDSAMYFCASMRAPDGNQPQHFGDGTRLSIL.

The V and J genes are TRBV9 and TRBJ1-5, with D possibly being TRBD1 (5 bases). The germline V gene has CDR1 SGDLS and CDR2 YYNGEE. V shed 0 bases and J shed 3 bases, with 7 bases lying between them. This CDR3 spans 14 amino acids. CDR3 nucleotide sequence: TGTGCCAGCAGCGTAGGGGGCTTCAATCAGCCCCAGCATTTT. Translated: CASSVGGFNQPQHF.

This clone is a singleton in its sample. The chain joins TRBV5-1 to TRBJ2-3; 8 positions agree with TRBD1. CDR3 length equals 16 residues. Germline CDR1 SGHRS, CDR2 YFSETQ. J was trimmed by 4 bases and V by 7 bases; bases with no gene match: 14. The CDR3 DNA follows: TGCGCCAGCGCGACAGGGGCGGGTGGATATTCAGATACGCAGTATTTT. Translation: CASATGAGGYSDTQYF.

The chain employs TRBV5-1 and TRBJ2-2, with a tentative D call TRBD1 (6 bases). Looked up from germline, CDR1 is SGHRS and CDR2 is YFSETQ. The CDR3 sequence is 16 residues long. The V end lost 4 bases, the J end lost 1 base, and 14 bases lay between the germline ends. The CDR3 nucleotides read TGCGCCAGCAGCGGCGGACCGGGACAGAACACCGGGGAGCTGTTTTTT. It codes for CASSGGPGQNTGELFF. Together with reference TRBV5-1 and TRBJ2-2, the CDR3 gives the full variable domain: KAGVTQTPRYLIKTRGQQVTLSCSPISGHRSVSWYQQTPGQGLQFLFEYFSETQRNKGNFPGRFSGRQFSNSRSEMNVSTLELGDSALYLCASSGGPGQNTGELFFGEGSRLTVL.

The chain couples TRBV4-1 to TRBJ1-5, with unresolved D. This CDR3 is 14 amino acids long. The germline gives CDR1 MGHRA, CDR2 YSYEKL. Trimming left V 1 base short and J 4 bases short, with 8 bases between. The CDR3 sequence: CASSQAGGNQPQHF. In DNA, the CDR3 is TGCGCCAGCAGCCAAGCGGGTGGAAATCAGCCCCAGCATTTT.

The rearrangement uses TRBV18 and TRBJ2-7; 10 positions match TRBD1. The CDR3 runs to 17 residues. In germline, CDR1 is KGHSH, CDR2 LQKENI. The J segment lost 1 base and the V segment lost 2 bases, leaving 8 bases of the junction unmatched. The CDR3 region has the DNA TGTGCCAGCTCACCAACAGAAGGGGGACAGGGGTCCTACGAGCAGTACTTC. Residues: CASSPTEGGQGSYEQYF.

The sample holds one count of this clone. An end of the junction does not agree with germline; a read error may underlie this. This chain uses TRBV5-6 with TRBJ2-7, with 10 bases aligning to TRBD1. Germline values: CDR1 SGHDT, CDR2 YYEEEE. The CDR3 extends over 13 amino acids. The CDR3 nucleotides read TGTGCCAGCAGCTTGGGGACAGGGGGTCTAGCGGACTTC. Residues: CASSLGTGGLADF.

The chain links TRBV5-1 to TRBJ2-2; 7 nucleotides agree with TRBD2. In germline, CDR1 is SGHRS, CDR2 YFSETQ. The length of the CDR3 is 15 residues. V shed 0 bases and J 5 bases; nucleotides not matched to a gene: 4. CDR3 sequence (DNA): TGCGCCAGCAGCTTGGGCGGGGGAACGACCGGGGAGCTGTTTTTT. Its protein is CASSLGGGTTGELFF.

V usage is TRBV5-6 and J usage is TRBJ1-2; possible D gene TRBD1, 5 bases. The CDR3 is 15 residues long. V gave up 1 base and J gave up 9 bases, with 19 bases separating them. Germline V CDR1 and CDR2: SGHDT, YYEEEE. DNA for the CDR3: TGTGCCAGCAGCTTGAGGGGTTCCCGGGGGTCAAGCTACACCTTC. This codes for CASSLRGSRGSSYTF.